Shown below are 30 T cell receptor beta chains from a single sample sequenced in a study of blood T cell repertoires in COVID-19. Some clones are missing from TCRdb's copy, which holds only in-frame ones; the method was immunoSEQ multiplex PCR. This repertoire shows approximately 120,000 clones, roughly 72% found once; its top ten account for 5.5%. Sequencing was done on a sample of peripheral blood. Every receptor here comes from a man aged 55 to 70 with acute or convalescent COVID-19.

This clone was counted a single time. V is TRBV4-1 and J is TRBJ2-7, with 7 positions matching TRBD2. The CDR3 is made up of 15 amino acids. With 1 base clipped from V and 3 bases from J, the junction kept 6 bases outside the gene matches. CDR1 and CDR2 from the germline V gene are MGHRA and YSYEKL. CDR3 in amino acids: CASSQVLASSYEQYF. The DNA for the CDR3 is TGCGCCAGCAGCCAAGTACTAGCGTCGAGCTACGAGCAGTACTTC.

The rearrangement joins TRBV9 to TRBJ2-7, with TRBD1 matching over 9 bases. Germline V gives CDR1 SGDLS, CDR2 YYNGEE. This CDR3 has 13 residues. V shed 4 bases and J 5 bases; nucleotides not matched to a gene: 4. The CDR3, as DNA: TGTGCCAGCAGCTTTCGGACAGGGGACGAGCAGTACTTC. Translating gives CASSFRTGDEQYF.

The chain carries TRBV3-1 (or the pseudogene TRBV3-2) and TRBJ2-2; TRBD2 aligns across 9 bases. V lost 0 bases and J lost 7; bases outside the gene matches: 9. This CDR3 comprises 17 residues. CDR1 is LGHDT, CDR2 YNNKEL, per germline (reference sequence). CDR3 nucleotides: TGTGCCAGCAGCCAAGATAAGACTAGCGGTAACGGCGGGGAGCTGTTTTTT. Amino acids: CASSQDKTSGNGGELFF.

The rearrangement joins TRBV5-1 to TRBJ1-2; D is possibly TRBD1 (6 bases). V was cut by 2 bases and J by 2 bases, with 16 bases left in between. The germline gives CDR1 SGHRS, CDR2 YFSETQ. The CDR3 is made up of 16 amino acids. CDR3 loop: CASSFSTGTVNYGYTF. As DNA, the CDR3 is TGCGCCAGCAGCTTTTCTACAGGGACGGTGAACTATGGCTACACCTTC.

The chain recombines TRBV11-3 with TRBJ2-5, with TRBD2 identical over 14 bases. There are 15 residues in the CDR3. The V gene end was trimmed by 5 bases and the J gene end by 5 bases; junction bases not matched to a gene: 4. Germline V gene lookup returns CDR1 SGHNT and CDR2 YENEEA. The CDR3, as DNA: TGTGCCAGCAGCCCGCGACTAGCGGGAGGGGAGACCCAGTACTTC. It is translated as CASSPRLAGGETQYF.

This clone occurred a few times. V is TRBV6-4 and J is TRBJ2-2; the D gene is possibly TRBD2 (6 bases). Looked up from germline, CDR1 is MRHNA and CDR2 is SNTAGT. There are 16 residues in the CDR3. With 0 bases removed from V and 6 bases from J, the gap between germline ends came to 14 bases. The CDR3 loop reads CASSDSGRGNPGELFF. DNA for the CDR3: TGTGCCAGCAGTGACTCCGGGAGAGGAAATCCCGGGGAGCTGTTTTTT.

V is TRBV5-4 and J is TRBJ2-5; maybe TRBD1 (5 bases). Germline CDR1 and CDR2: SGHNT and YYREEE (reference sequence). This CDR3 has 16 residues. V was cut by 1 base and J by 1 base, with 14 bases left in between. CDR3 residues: CASSLRTKGFQETQYF. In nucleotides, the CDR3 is TGTGCCAGCAGCTTGCGCACGAAGGGGTTCCAAGAGACCCAGTACTTC.

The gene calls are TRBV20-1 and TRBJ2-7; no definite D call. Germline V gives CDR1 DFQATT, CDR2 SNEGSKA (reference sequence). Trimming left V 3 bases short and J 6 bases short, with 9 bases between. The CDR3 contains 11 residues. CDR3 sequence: CSARWQAEQYF. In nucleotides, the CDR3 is TGCAGTGCTAGGTGGCAGGCCGAGCAGTACTTC.

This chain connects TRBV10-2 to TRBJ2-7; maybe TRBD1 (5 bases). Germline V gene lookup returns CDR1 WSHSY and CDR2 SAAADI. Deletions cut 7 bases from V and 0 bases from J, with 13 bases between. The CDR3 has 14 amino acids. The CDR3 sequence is CASKADRFSYEQYF. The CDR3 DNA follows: TGCGCCAGCAAAGCCGACAGATTCTCCTACGAGCAGTACTTC.

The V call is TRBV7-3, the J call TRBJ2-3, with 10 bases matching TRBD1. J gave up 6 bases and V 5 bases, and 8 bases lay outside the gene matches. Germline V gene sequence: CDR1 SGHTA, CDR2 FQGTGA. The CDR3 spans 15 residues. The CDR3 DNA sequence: TGTGCCAGCAGCCGGGACAGGGGATGGAGCGATACGCAGTATTTT. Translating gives CASSRDRGWSDTQYF.

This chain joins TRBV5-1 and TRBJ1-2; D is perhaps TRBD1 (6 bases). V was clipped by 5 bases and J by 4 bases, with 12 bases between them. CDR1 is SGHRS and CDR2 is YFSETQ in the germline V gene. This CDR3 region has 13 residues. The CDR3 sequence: CASRPQGVYGYTF. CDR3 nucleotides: TGCGCCAGCAGACCACAGGGTGTCTATGGCTACACCTTC.

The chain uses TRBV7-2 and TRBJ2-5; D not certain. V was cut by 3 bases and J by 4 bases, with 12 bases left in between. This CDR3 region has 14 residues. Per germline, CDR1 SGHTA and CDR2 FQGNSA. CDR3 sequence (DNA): TGTGCCAGCAGCTTCGGTTCTAAACCAGAGACCCAGTACTTC. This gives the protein CASSFGSKPETQYF. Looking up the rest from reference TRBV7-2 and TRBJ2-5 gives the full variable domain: GAGVSQSPSNKVTEKGKDVELRCDPISGHTALYWYRQSLGQGLEFLIYFQGNSAPDKSGLPSDRFSAERTGGSVSTLTIQRTQQEDSAVYLCASSFGSKPETQYFGPGTRLLVL.

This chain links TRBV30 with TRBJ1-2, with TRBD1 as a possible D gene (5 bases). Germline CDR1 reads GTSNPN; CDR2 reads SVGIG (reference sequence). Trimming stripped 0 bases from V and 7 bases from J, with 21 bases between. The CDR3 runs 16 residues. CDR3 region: CAWSVSIAGLFGGYTF. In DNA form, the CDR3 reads TGTGCCTGGAGTGTATCGATTGCAGGGCTCTTCGGTGGCTACACCTTC.

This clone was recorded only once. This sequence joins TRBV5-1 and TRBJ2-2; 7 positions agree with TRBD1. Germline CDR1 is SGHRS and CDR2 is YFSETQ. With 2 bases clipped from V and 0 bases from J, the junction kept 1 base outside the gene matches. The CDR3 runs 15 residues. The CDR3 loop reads CASSFQGANTGELFF. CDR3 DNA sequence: TGCGCCAGCAGCTTCCAGGGGGCGAACACCGGGGAGCTGTTTTTT.

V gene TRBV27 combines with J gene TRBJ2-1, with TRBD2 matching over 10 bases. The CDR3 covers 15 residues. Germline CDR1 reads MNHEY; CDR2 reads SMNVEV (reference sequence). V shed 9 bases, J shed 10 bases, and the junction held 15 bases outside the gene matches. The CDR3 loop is CASSLSGGPKPEQFF. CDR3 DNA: TGTGCCAGTTCTCTTAGCGGGGGGCCAAAGCCCGAGCAGTTCTTC.

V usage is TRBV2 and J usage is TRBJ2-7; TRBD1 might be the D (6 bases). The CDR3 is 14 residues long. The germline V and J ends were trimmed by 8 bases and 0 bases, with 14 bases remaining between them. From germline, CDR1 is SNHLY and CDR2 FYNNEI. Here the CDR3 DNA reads TGTGCCAGCCTGGGGGACATGATCTCCTACGAGCAGTACTTC. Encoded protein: CASLGDMISYEQYF.

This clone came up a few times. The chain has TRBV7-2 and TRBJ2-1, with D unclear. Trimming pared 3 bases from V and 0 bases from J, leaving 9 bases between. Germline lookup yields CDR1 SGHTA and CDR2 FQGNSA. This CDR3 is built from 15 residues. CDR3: CASSFPPVSYNEQFF. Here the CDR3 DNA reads TGTGCCAGCAGCTTCCCTCCGGTCTCCTACAATGAGCAGTTCTTC. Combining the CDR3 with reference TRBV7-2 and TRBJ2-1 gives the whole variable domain GAGVSQSPSNKVTEKGKDVELRCDPISGHTALYWYRQSLGQGLEFLIYFQGNSAPDKSGLPSDRFSAERTGGSVSTLTIQRTQQEDSAVYLCASSFPPVSYNEQFFGPGTRLTVL.

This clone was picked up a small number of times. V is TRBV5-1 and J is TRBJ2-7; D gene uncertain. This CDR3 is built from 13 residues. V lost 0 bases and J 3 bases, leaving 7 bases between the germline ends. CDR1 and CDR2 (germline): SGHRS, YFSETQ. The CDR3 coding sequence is TGCGCCAGCAGCTTGGACAGCCTCTACGAGCAGTACTTC. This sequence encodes CASSLDSLYEQYF.

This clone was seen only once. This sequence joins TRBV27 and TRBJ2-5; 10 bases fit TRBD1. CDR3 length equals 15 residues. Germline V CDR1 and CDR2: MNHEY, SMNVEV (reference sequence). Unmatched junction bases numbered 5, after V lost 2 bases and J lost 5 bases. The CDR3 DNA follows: TGTGCCAGCAGTTTAGGGACAGGGGTCCGTGAGACCCAGTACTTC. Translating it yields CASSLGTGVRETQYF.

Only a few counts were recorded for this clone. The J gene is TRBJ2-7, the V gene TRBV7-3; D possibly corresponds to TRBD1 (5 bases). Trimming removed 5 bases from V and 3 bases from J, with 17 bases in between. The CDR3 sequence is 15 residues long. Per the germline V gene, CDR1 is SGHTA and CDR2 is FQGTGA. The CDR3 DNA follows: TGTGCCAGCAGCCCAAGGGGTGGGCAGTACTACGAGCAGTACTTC. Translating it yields CASSPRGGQYYEQYF. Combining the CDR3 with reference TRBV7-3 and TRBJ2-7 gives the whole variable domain GAGVSQTPSNKVTEKGKYVELRCDPISGHTALYWYRQSLGQGPEFLIYFQGTGAADDSGLPNDRFFAVRPEGSVSTLKIQRTERGDSAVYLCASSPRGGQYYEQYFGPGTRLTVT.

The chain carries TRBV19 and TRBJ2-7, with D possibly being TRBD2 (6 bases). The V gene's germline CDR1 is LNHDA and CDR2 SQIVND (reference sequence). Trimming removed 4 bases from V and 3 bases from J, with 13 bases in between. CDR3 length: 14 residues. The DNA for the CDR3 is TGTGCCAGTAGTAACGGCGGGGCCCTCTACGAGCAGTACTTC. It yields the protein CASSNGGALYEQYF.

Here the CDR3 reads CAWSGDWAGSTGELFF. CDR3 nucleotides: TGTGCCTGGAGTGGGGACTGGGCTGGGAGCACCGGGGAGCTGTTTTTT. The genes are TRBV30 and TRBJ2-2, with D possibly TRBD2 on 6 matching bases. V lost 1 base and J 4 bases, leaving 16 bases between the germline ends. Germline V CDR1 and CDR2: GTSNPN, SVGIG (reference sequence). The CDR3 is 16 amino acids. The full variable domain, rest sourced from reference TRBV30 and TRBJ2-2, is SQTIHQWPATLVQPVGSPLSLECTVEGTSNPNLYWYRQAAGRGLQLLFYSVGIGQISSEVPQNLSASRPQDRQFILSSKKLLLSDSGFYLCAWSGDWAGSTGELFFGEGSRLTVL.

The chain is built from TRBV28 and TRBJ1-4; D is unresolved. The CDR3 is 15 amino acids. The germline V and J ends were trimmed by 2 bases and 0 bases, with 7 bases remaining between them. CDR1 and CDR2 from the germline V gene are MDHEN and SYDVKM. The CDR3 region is CASSLAGATNEKLFF. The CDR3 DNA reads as TGTGCCAGCAGTTTAGCGGGAGCAACTAATGAAAAACTGTTTTTT.

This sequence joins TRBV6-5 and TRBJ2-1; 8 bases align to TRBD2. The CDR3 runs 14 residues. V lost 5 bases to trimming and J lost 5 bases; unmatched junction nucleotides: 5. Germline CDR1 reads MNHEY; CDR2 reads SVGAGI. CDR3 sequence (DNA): TGTGCCAGCAGTCAGCGGGAGACGGACAATGAGCAGTTCTTC. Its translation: CASSQRETDNEQFF.

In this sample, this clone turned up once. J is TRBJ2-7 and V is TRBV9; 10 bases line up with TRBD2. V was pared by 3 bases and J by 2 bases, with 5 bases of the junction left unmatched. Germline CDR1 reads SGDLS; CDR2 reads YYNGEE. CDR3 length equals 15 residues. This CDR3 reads CASSDSGGPPYEQYF. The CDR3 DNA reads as TGTGCCAGCAGCGATAGCGGGGGGCCTCCCTACGAGCAGTACTTC.

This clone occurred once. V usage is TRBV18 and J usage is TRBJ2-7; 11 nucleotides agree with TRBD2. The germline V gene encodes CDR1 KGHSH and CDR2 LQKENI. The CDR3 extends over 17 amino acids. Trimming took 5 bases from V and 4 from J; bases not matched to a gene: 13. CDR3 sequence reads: CASSAKSGLAGRYEQYF. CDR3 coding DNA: TGTGCCAGCTCAGCGAAGTCAGGACTAGCGGGTCGGTACGAGCAGTACTTC.

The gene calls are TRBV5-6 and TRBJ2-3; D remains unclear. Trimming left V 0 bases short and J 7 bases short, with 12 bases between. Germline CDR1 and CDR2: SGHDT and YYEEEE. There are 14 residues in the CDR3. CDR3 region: CASSLANSKNTQYF. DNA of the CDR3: TGTGCCAGCAGCTTGGCTAACAGTAAGAATACGCAGTATTTT. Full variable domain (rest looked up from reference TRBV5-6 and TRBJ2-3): DAGVTQSPTHLIKTRGQQVTLRCSPKSGHDTVSWYQQALGQGPQFIFQYYEEEERQRGNFPDRFSGHQFPNYSSELNVNALLLGDSALYLCASSLANSKNTQYFGPGTRLTVL.

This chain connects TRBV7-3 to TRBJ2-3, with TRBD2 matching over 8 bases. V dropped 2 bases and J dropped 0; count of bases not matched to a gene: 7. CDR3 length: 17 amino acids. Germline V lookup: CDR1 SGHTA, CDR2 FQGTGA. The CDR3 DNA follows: TGTGCCAGCAGCTTAGCGGGGGGCACCGGGAGCACAGATACGCAGTATTTT. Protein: CASSLAGGTGSTDTQYF.

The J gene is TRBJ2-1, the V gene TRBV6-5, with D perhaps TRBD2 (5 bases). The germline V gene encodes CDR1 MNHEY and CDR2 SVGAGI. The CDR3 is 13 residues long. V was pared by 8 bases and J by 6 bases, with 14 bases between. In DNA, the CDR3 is TGTGCCAGCTTGATTCCCGCGGGCAATGAGCAGTTCTTC. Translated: CASLIPAGNEQFF.

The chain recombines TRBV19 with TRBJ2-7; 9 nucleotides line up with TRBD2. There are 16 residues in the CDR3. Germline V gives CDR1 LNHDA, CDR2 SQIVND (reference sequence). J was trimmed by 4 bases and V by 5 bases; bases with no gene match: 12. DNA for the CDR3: TGTGCCAGTAGTTCGCTACCCCGGCTAGCGGGATACGAGCAGTACTTC. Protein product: CASSSLPRLAGYEQYF.